Shown below are 10 T cell receptor beta chains from a single sample sequenced in a study of cytomegalovirus exposure and HLA in healthy donors (TCRdb year 2017). Library method: the immunoSEQ multiplex PCR assay. A mixture of 60 forward primers for TCR Vbeta segments and 13 reverse primers for TCR Jbeta segments was used in the multiplex PCR. Not all clones reach the TCRdb copy of this immuneACCESS table, which keeps in-frame sequences only. Checked studies attribute under half of the gap to unresolved V genes and leave the rest unexplained. In this sample the table shows under 150,000 clones, approximately 78% of which occur a single time. The ten largest account for 5.5% to 7% of the sample. The sample comprised PBMCs. The receptors originated from a woman between 40 and 55 years old in good health and CMV-seropositive.

The J gene is TRBJ2-1, the V gene TRBV5-1, with D possibly being TRBD2 (6 bases). The CDR3 totals 16 residues. V was cut by 0 bases and J by 5 bases, with 15 bases left in between. Per the germline V gene, CDR1 is SGHRS and CDR2 is YFSETQ. The DNA for the CDR3 is TGCGCCAGCAGCTTGGCCCCCGGGTGGGAGGACAATGAGCAGTTCTTC. It specifies CASSLAPGWEDNEQFF. The entire variable domain, with the rest obtained from reference TRBV5-1 and TRBJ2-1, is as follows: KAGVTQTPRYLIKTRGQQVTLSCSPISGHRSVSWYQQTPGQGLQFLFEYFSETQRNKGNFPGRFSGRQFSNSRSEMNVSTLELGDSALYLCASSLAPGWEDNEQFFGPGTRLTVL.

V is TRBV6-6 and J is TRBJ2-7; D is ambiguous. Trimming stripped 3 bases from V and 4 bases from J, with 13 bases between. There are 14 residues in the CDR3. The V gene's germline CDR1 is MNHNY and CDR2 SVGAGI (reference sequence). CDR3 in DNA: TGTGCCAGCAGTTATATTGCGGATACTTACGAGCAGTACTTC. Amino acids: CASSYIADTYEQYF.

Only a few counts were recorded for this clone. The chain is built from TRBV5-8 and TRBJ1-1; no definite D call. V lost 1 base, J lost 2 bases, and 9 bases lay in between. The germline V gene has CDR1 SGHTS and CDR2 YDEGEE. This CDR3 spans 14 amino acids. The CDR3 DNA reads as TGTGCCAGCAGCTTGCACACATTAAACACTGAAGCTTTCTTT. Translating gives CASSLHTLNTEAFF.

This sequence joins TRBV28 and TRBJ1-5, with TRBD1 matching over 8 bases. CDR3 size: 15 residues. After removal of 4 bases from V and 2 bases from J, the junction contained 4 bases not matched to a gene. CDR1 and CDR2 from the germline V gene are MDHEN and SYDVKM. As DNA, the CDR3 is TGTGCCAGCAGTTCCGTGGACAGGGGCAATCAGCCCCAGCATTTT. It specifies CASSSVDRGNQPQHF.

The gene calls are TRBV7-9 and TRBJ2-1; 14 nucleotides match TRBD2. The junction had 4 bases not matched to a gene; V was cut back by 10 bases and J by 5 bases. CDR1 and CDR2 from the germline V gene are SEHNR and FQNEAQ (reference sequence). The CDR3 covers 14 residues. In DNA form, the CDR3 reads TGTGCCACTCCGGGACTAGCGGGAGACAATGAGCAGTTCTTC. This gives the protein CATPGLAGDNEQFF. The variable domain in full, completed from reference TRBV7-9 and TRBJ2-1, reads DTGVSQNPRHKITKRGQNVTFRCDPISEHNRLYWYRQTLGQGPEFLTYFQNEAQLEKSRLLSDRFSAERPKGSFSTLEIQRTEQGDSAMYLCATPGLAGDNEQFFGPGTRLTVL.

The V call is TRBV10-3, the J call TRBJ2-5; 7 bases line up with TRBD1. J lost 5 bases, V lost 2 bases, and 11 bases had no gene match. Germline values: CDR1 ENHRY, CDR2 SYGVKD. The CDR3 loop spans 16 amino acids. CDR3 protein: CAISEGYRGRMETQYF. CDR3 coding DNA: TGTGCCATCAGTGAGGGATACAGGGGCAGAATGGAGACCCAGTACTTC.

The V and J genes are TRBV5-1 and TRBJ2-5; 7 bases map to TRBD2. The CDR3 totals 16 residues. Germline loops: CDR1 SGHRS, CDR2 YFSETQ. V shed 0 bases and J 9 bases; nucleotides not matched to a gene: 14. DNA for the CDR3: TGCGCCAGCAGCTTGGGGGGAGGGACCCTTCTTCAAGCCCAGTACTTC. It yields the protein CASSLGGGTLLQAQYF.

This chain joins TRBV28 and TRBJ1-1; D is possibly TRBD1 (5 bases). CDR1 is MDHEN, CDR2 SYDVKM, per germline. V shed 2 bases and J shed 5 bases, with 9 bases lying between them. The CDR3 has 13 residues. The CDR3 DNA reads TGTGCCAGCAGTTTAGGGGGGAGGACTGAAGCTTTCTTT. Protein: CASSLGGRTEAFF.

This clone was found a few times. V is TRBV7-9 and J is TRBJ2-6, with D possibly TRBD1 on 6 matching bases. V was pared by 1 base and J by 0 bases, with 13 bases between. The CDR3 extends over 18 amino acids. Looked up from germline, CDR1 is SEHNR and CDR2 is FQNEAQ (reference sequence). The chain's CDR3 is CASSLGGRGLSGANVLTF. The CDR3 DNA reads TGTGCCAGCAGCTTAGGGGGCAGGGGTCTCTCTGGGGCCAACGTCCTGACTTTC.

There are a few counts of this clone. The gene calls are TRBV4-1 and TRBJ2-3, with 11 nucleotides matching TRBD2. CDR1 and CDR2 from the germline V gene are MGHRA and YSYEKL. The CDR3 is made up of 17 amino acids. The ends lost 4 bases at V and 4 bases at J; junction bases unmatched: 10. CDR3 coding DNA: TGCGCCAGCAGCCTTCTCTTACTAGCGGGAGTTTCAGATACGCAGTATTTT. Residues: CASSLLLLAGVSDTQYF.